This T cell receptor (beta chain) is drawn from a study of blood T cells in healthy people across ages (dated by TCRdb to the mid-2010s). For context, the study as a whole: Template switching captured roughly one uniquely barcoded TCR beta cDNA molecule per two T cells in model experiments. The donors were split into four age groups: young (average around 15 years), middle-aged (over 35), aged (roughly 68) and long-lived (approximately 80). Donors of different ages were randomly distributed across sequencing lanes to avoid experimental bias. To track age-related changes in TCR beta repertoire diversity, the study relied on deep sequencing normalized with unique cDNA molecular identifiers. For two donors (one aged 18 to 30 and one aged 80 or older), the study analyzed two additional independent replicas of 1 million unique cDNA reads from the same blood draw.

Receptor libraries were prepared by 5' RACE. Sequencing instrument: Illumina HiSeq 2500. A second PCR of about 7 to 12 cycles was run with a J-beta primer mix and a sample-barcoded 5' primer. A unique molecular identifier was introduced onto each TCR beta cDNA molecule by a template-switch 5' adaptor carrying 12 random nucleotides. Each sample yielded at least 2.5 million CDR3-containing paired-end reads. The Mint cDNA synthesis kit, primed by a TRBC-specific oligonucleotide, was used to synthesize first-strand cDNA from all RNA. Following uracil-DNA glycosylase treatment, a first 18-cycle PCR with universal primers M1SS and BC2_uni_R was performed on all cDNA. Regarding the original processing steps: For normalization, 1 million high-quality reads were randomly selected from each sample, with every read carrying a distinct molecular identifier. Instead of being binned into consensus sequences, reads that shared molecular identifiers were thrown out. MiTCR, run with a Q25 quality threshold and the strictest error-elimination algorithm, handled CDR3 identification, clonotype clustering and error correction. A nonparametric unseen species model with Euler transformation was used to estimate lower-bound total TCR beta diversity. Through fastp at Q25 and MiXCR, TCRdb rebuilt clones from the public reads, retaining in-frame beta chains. A single entry per CDR3 protein holds the most common genes and DNA from its merged rows. The V and J calls here are based on TCRdb, not the publication. The sample profile shows over 600,000 distinct CDR3 sequences; roughly 20% of them were found once. The top ten hold 3% to 4.5% of the sample.

Study-level results and caveats: Observed TCR beta diversity per million T cells fell roughly linearly with age, and a significant reduction was already apparent by age roughly 41. Because profiling used bulk unsorted PBMCs, naive and antigen-experienced compartments could not be compared conclusively. Estimates of total diversity from one million sequenced T cells were regarded as lower bounds and underestimates. The CMV infection status of donors was not known, potentially confounding age-related changes in expanded clonotypes. The long-lived group showed more naive CD4+ T cells, fewer expanded clones and increased TCR diversity than the aged group, suggesting age selection. There was a strong correlation between observed TCR beta diversity and the percentage of naive T cells measured by flow cytometry.

CDR1 SEHNR and CDR2 FQNEAQ are derived from the germline V gene (reference sequence). The CDR3 numbers 16 amino acids, ends counted. Only CDR3 DNA is held: 48 bases, read in frame from base 1. After removal of 4 bases from V and 3 bases from J, the junction retains 8 bases not matched to a gene. Systemically healthy Caucasian individuals from Russia, approximately 39 in total and aged about 6 to 100 years, were included as donors. Each donor gave about 9.7 milliliters of peripheral blood, drawn into EDTA-treated Vacutainer tubes. Ficoll-Paque density-gradient centrifugation was used to isolate PBMCs, with at least 7 million obtained per sample. Total RNA was extracted from PBMCs with Trizol reagent, with at least 6 micrograms obtained per sample. Naive CD45RAhigh/CD27high T cell percentages were measured by flow cytometry on a PBMC aliquot from every donor. This clonotype has only a few counts. Its target antigen remains unknown. This CDR3 is missing its conserved last phenylalanine or tryptophan, likely due to a read error.

The source of this sequence is a man aged 70 or older in good health. The rearranged chain carries TRBV7-9 and TRBJ1-4, with 7 middle bases fitting TRBD1. The sample taken for sequencing was blood. At the DNA level, the sequence is TGTGCCAGCAGCTCGGGACAGCCTTCTCCTAATGAAAAACTGTTTCTT. This gives the protein CASSSGQPSPNEKLFL.